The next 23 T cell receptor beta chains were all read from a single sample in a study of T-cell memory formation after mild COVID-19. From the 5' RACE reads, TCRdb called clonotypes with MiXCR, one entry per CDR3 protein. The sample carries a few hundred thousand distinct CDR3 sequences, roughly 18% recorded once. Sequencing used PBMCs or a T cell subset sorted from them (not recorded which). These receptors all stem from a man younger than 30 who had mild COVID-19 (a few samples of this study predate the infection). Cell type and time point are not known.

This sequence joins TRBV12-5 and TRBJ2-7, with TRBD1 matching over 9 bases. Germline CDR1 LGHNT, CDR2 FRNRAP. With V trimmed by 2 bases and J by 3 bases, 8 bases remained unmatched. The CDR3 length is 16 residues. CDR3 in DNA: TGTGCTAGTGGTTTGACTCCGGGACAGGGCGGCTACGAGCAGTACTTC. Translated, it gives CASGLTPGQGGYEQYF.

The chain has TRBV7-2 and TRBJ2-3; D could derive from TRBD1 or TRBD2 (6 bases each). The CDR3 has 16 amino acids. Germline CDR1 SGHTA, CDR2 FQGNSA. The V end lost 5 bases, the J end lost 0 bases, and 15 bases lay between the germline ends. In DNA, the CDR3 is TGTGCCAGCAGCCCCCGCCGGGGGCGGAGCACAGATACGCAGTATTTT. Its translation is CASSPRRGRSTDTQYF.

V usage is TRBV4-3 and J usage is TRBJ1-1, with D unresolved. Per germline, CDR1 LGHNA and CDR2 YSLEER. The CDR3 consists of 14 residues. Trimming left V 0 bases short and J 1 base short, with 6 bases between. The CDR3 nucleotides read TGCGCCAGCAGCCAAGATTACAGGAACACTGAAGCTTTCTTT. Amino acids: CASSQDYRNTEAFF.

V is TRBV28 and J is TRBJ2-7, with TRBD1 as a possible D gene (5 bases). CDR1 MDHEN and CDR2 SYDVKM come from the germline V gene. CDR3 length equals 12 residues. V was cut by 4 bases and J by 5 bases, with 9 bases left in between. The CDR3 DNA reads TGTGCCAGCAGTTACGGACATAACGAGCAGTACGTC. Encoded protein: CASSYGHNEQYV.

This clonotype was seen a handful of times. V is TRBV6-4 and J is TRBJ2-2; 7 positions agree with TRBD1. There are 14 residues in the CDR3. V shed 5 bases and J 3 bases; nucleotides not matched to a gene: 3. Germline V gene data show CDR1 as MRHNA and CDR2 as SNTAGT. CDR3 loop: CASSRTGYTGELFF. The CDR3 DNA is TGTGCCAGCAGTAGGACAGGCTACACCGGGGAGCTGTTTTTT.

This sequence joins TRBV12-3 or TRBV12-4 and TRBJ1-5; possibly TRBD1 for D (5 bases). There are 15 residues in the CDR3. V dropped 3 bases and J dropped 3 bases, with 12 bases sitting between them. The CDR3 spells CASSFRDGINQPQHF. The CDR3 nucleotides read TGTGCCAGCAGTTTTAGGGACGGAATCAATCAGCCCCAGCATTTT.

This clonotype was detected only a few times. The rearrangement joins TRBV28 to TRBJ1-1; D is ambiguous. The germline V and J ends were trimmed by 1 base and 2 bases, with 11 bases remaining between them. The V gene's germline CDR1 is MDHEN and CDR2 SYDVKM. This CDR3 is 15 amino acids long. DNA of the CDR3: TGTGCCAGCAGTTTATACAATGACGGTAACACTGAAGCTTTCTTT. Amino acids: CASSLYNDGNTEAFF.

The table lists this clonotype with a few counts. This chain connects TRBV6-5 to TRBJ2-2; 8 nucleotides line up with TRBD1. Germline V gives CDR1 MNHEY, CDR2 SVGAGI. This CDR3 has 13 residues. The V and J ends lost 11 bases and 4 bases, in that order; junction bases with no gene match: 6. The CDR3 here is CAFRDRLTGELFF. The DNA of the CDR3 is TGTGCCTTCCGGGACAGGCTCACCGGGGAGCTGTTTTTT.

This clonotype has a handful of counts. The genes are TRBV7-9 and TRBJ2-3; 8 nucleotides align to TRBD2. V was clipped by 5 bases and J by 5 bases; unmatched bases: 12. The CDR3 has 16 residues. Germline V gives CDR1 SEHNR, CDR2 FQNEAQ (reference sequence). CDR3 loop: CASSPDGGAFVDTQYF. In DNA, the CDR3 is TGTGCCAGCAGCCCGGACGGGGGGGCTTTTGTAGATACGCAGTATTTT. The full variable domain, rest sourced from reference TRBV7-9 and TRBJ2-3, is DTGVSQNPRHKITKRGQNVTFRCDPISEHNRLYWYRQTLGQGPEFLTYFQNEAQLEKSRLLSDRFSAERPKGSFSTLEIQRTEQGDSAMYLCASSPDGGAFVDTQYFGPGTRLTVL.

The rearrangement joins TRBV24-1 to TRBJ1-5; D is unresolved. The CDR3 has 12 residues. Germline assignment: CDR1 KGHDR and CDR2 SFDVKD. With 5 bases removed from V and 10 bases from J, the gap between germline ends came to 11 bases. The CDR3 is CATSAGPSPQHF. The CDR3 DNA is TGTGCCACCAGTGCGGGTCCATCTCCCCAGCATTTT.

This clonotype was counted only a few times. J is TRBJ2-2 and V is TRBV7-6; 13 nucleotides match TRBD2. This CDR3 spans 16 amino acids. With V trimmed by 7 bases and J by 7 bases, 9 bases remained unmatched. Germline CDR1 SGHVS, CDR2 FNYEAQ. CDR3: CASNPLAGGPDGELFF. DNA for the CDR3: TGTGCCAGCAACCCACTAGCGGGGGGGCCGGACGGGGAGCTGTTTTTT.

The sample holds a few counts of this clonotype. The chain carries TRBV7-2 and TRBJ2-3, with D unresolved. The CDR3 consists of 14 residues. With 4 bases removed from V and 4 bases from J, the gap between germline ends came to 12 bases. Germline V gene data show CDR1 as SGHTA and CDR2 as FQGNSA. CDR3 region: CASSYLGRADTQYF. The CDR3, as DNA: TGTGCCAGCAGCTACCTAGGCCGCGCAGATACGCAGTATTTT.

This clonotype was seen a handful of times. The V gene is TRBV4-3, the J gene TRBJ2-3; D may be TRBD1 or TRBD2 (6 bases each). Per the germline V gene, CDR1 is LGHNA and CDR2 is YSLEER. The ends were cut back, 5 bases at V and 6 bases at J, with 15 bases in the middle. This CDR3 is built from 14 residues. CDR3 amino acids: CASSYRGRRDTQYF. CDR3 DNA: TGCGCCAGCAGCTACCGGGGGCGACGGGATACGCAGTATTTT.

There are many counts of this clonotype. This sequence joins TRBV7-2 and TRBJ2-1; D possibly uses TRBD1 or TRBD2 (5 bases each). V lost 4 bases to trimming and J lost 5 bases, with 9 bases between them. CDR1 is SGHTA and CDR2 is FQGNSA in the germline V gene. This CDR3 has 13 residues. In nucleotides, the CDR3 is TGTGCCAGCAGCTGGGGACGGCACAATGAGCAGTTCTTC. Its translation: CASSWGRHNEQFF.

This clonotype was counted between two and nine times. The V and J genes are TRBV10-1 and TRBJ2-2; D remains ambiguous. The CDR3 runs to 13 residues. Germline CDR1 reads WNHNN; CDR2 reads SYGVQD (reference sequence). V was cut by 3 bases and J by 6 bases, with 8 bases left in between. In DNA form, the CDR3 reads TGCGCCAGCAGTGAATTGGTTCCCGGGGAGCTGTTTTTT. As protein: CASSELVPGELFF.

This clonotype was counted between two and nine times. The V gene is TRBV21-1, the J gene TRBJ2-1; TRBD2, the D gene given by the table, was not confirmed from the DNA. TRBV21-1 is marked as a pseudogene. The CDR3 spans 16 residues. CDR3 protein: CASSNGTSGKDNEQFF. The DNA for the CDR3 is TGTGCCAGCAGCAATGGGACTAGCGGGAAGGACAATGAGCAGTTCTTC.

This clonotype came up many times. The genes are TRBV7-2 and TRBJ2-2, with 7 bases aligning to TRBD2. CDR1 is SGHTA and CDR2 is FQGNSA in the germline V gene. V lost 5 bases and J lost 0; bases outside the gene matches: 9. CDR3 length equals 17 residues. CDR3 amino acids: CASSLDPRGANTGELFF. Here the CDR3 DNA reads TGTGCCAGCAGCCTCGACCCCCGGGGGGCGAACACCGGGGAGCTGTTTTTT.

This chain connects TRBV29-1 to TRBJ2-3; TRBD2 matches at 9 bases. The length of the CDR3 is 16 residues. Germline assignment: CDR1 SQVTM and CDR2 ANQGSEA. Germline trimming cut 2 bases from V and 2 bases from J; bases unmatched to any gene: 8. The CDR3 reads CSVEWAAGGSTDTQYF. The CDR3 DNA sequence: TGCAGCGTTGAATGGGCAGCGGGGGGATCCACAGATACGCAGTATTTT.

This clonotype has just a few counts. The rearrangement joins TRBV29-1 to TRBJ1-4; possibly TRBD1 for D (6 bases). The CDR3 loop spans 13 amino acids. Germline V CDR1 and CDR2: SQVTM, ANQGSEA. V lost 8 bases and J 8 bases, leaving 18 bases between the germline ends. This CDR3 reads CSTSTGKGEKLFF. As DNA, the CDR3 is TGCAGCACCTCGACAGGCAAAGGGGAAAAACTGTTTTTT.

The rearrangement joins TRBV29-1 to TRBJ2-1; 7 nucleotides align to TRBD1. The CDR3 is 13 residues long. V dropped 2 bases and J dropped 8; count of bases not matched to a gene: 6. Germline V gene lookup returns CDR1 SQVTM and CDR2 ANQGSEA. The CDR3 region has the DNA TGCAGCGTTGAATTTCGACAGGGTTATGAGCAGTTCTTC. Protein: CSVEFRQGYEQFF.

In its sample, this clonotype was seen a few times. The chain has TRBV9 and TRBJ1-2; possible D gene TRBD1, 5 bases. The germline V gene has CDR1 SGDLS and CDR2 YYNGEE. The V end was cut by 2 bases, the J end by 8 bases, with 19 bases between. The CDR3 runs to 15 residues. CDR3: CASSVQHGASRGYTF. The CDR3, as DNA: TGTGCCAGCAGCGTCCAACATGGGGCCTCTCGGGGCTACACCTTC.

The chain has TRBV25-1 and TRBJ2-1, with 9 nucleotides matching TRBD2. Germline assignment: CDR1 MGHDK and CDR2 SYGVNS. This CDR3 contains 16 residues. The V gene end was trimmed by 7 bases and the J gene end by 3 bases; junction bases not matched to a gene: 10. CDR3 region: CASTHWTSEVYNEQFF. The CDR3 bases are TGTGCCAGCACCCATTGGACTAGCGAGGTCTACAATGAGCAGTTCTTC.

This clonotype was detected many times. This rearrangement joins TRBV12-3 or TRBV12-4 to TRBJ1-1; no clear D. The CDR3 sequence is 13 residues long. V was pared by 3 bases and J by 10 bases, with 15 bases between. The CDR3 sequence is CASSFSAGYTAFF. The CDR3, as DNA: TGTGCCAGCAGTTTTTCGGCAGGTTATACAGCTTTCTTT.